These 2 T cell receptor beta chains were sequenced from one sample in a study of CD8+ T cells in alopecia areata. The sample's treatment: oral pan-JAK inhibitor, 5-10 mg twice daily. Extracted from the samples, RNA was reverse transcribed into cDNA to serve as the sequencing template. Sequenced by immunoSEQ multiplex PCR; TCRdb stores in-frame clones only, minus some. Of 250,000 to 350,000 clones listed, around three fifths were seen once; the top ten hold 0.75% to 0.95%. Sample: CD4+ T cells sorted from blood, taken at roughly week 53, from a patient treated with tofacitinib. Receptor source: a human donor with alopecia areata.

The CDR3 spells CASSYPGGETQYF. The CDR3 DNA reads as TGTGCCAGCAGTTACCCCGGCGGAGAGACCCAGTACTTC. The chain couples TRBV6-5 to TRBJ2-5, with D hard to call. The V gene's germline CDR1 is MNHEY and CDR2 SVGAGI. The CDR3 totals 13 residues. Deletions cut 2 bases from V and 4 bases from J, with 8 bases between.

The V gene is TRBV27, the J gene TRBJ1-2; D is ambiguous. This CDR3 comprises 12 residues. Germline values: CDR1 MNHEY, CDR2 SMNVEV (reference sequence). V was trimmed by 2 bases and J by 8 bases, leaving 9 bases between them. The chain's CDR3 is CASSLTGDGYTF. The CDR3 DNA reads as TGTGCCAGCAGTTTAACTGGCGACGGCTACACCTTC.